The rows below give T cell receptor beta chains drawn from one sample of a study of T cell responses to AZD1222 COVID-19 vaccine. This table comes from immunoSEQ multiplex PCR, and its TCRdb copy is limited to in-frame clones, with some not included. This sample has around 140,000 clones, with over 80% found just once. Sequencing was performed on peripheral blood, taken 28 days after the second AZD1222 dose. Source of these receptors: an adult who received the AZD1222 COVID-19 vaccine. Each CDR3 is given with its conserved first and last residue. A D gene is named only where the DNA matches it firmly. Rows give clone size only sometimes, using once, few, many, or a class for an expanded clone.

TGTGCCATCAGCGTTAGGGGTAATCAGCCCCAGCATTTT	CAISVRGNQPQHF	TRBV10-3	.	.	TRBJ1-5
TGTGCCAGCAGTTCGTTCAGCGGGAGGGAGGACATTCAGTACTTC	CASSSFSGREDIQYF	TRBV28	.	TRBD2	TRBJ2-4
TGTGCCAGCAGTTACGGGGACAGGAACACCGGGGAGCTGTTTTTT	CASSYGDRNTGELFF	TRBV6-5	.	TRBD1	TRBJ2-2
TGTGCCACCCAAGACAGGGGCCGCTACGAGCAGTACTTC	CATQDRGRYEQYF	TRBV6-5	few	TRBD1	TRBJ2-7
TGTGCCAGTAGTTCACCGGTTCTGGGCAGCCAGCCCCAGCATTTT	CASSSPVLGSQPQHF	TRBV19	few	.	TRBJ1-5
TGTGCCATCAGTGAGTCTAAGGGGGCTAACCAGCCCCAGCATTTT	CAISESKGANQPQHF	TRBV10-3	once	TRBD1	TRBJ1-5
TGTGCCAGCAGGGATTGGGACTTAGCCACTGAAGCTTTCTTT	CASRDWDLATEAFF	TRBV3-1/TRBV3-2	.	.	TRBJ1-1
TGTGCCACCAGCAGCAGCGCAGGGAGCACTGAAGCTTTCTTT	CATSSSAGSTEAFF	TRBV15	.	.	TRBJ1-1
TGCGCCAGCAGCACAGGGACAGCCTCTGGAAACACCATATATTTT	CASSTGTASGNTIYF	TRBV5-1	.	TRBD1	TRBJ1-3
TGTGCCAGTAGTATCGAACACGACAGGGTCACAGATACGCAGTATTTT	CASSIEHDRVTDTQYF	TRBV19	.	TRBD1	TRBJ2-3
TGTGCCAGCAGAGCCGACAGGGCCGAGCAGTACTTC	CASRADRAEQYF	TRBV2	.	TRBD1	TRBJ2-7
TGTGCCAGCAGCTCCGGACCCGGAGAGCAGTACTTC	CASSSGPGEQYF	TRBV7-2	.	.	TRBJ2-7
TGTGCCAGCAGCTTGAGCGGGAGCACAGATACGCAGTATTTT	CASSLSGSTDTQYF	TRBV11-3	.	.	TRBJ2-3
TGTGCCAGTAGTATTCGGGGTCGGGACACTGAAGCTTTCTTT	CASSIRGRDTEAFF	TRBV19	.	.	TRBJ1-1
TGTGCCAGCAGCTTCGGACTAGCGGGAACCTACGAGCAGTACTTC	CASSFGLAGTYEQYF	TRBV13	.	TRBD2	TRBJ2-7
TGTGCCAGCAGCTTAGTCTGGAGGGGTGGAAACACCATATATTTT	CASSLVWRGGNTIYF	TRBV7-2	.	.	TRBJ1-3
TGTGCCAGTAGCCCAGGCAGCGCGAGGACGACGCTAGGGCAGTACTTC	CASSPGSARTTLGQYF	TRBV19	.	.	TRBJ2-7
TGTGCCAGCAGTTTAACTAGCGGGAGCACAGATACGCAGTATTTT	CASSLTSGSTDTQYF	TRBV27	.	TRBD2	TRBJ2-3
TGCGCCAGCAGCCCGGGACAGGGCGGCGACGAGCAGTACTTC	CASSPGQGGDEQYF	TRBV5-1	.	TRBD1	TRBJ2-7
TGTGCCAGCAGCTTAGTCGGGACAGCCTACGAGCAGTACTTC	CASSLVGTAYEQYF	TRBV7-2	once	TRBD1	TRBJ2-7
TGTGCCAGCAGCCGAGGGGACGGACCAGATACGCAGTATTTT	CASSRGDGPDTQYF	TRBV7-7	.	.	TRBJ2-3
TGTGCCAGCAGTTTATCGAGCCTATACAATGAGCAGTTCTTC	CASSLSSLYNEQFF	TRBV27	.	.	TRBJ2-1
TGTGCCAGCAGCGTAGAAAAGAACACTGAAGCTTTCTTT	CASSVEKNTEAFF	TRBV9	.	.	TRBJ1-1
TGTGCCAGCAGTTTACCGGGGATGAACACCGGGGAGCTGTTTTTT	CASSLPGMNTGELFF	TRBV28	few	.	TRBJ2-2
TGCGCCAGCAGCCAAGCCGGACAGGGACACTATGGCTACACCTTC	CASSQAGQGHYGYTF	TRBV4-3	.	TRBD1	TRBJ1-2
TGTGCCAGTAGTCAACTAGCGGGAGATCTAGAGACCCAGTACTTC	CASSQLAGDLETQYF	TRBV19	once	TRBD2	TRBJ2-5
TGTGCCAGCAGCCCAGGTGGCGGCGGGATGAACACCGGGGAGCTGTTTTTT	CASSPGGGGMNTGELFF	TRBV7-9	.	.	TRBJ2-2
TGTGCCAGCAGCTTGGAATCCGGAAATGAGCAGTTCTTC	CASSLESGNEQFF	TRBV7-9	.	.	TRBJ2-1
TGTGCCATCAGTGAGTCCGTGAACACTGAAGCTTTCTTT	CAISESVNTEAFF	TRBV10-3	.	.	TRBJ1-1
TGTGCCAGCAGCTTAGGCGGTGGGGGCCCCCACTACGAGCAGTACTTC	CASSLGGGGPHYEQYF	TRBV7-2	.	.	TRBJ2-7
TGTGCCAGCAGTGAAGCAGTGGGGGCAGGTCAGCCCCAGCATTTT	CASSEAVGAGQPQHF	TRBV2	.	.	TRBJ1-5
TGTGCCAGCAGCTTACCGGACAGGGGTCATAATGAGCAGTTCTTC	CASSLPDRGHNEQFF	TRBV5-4	.	TRBD1	TRBJ2-1
TGCGCCAGCAGCCAAGATGTAAAGGGGGACACTGAAGCTTTCTTT	CASSQDVKGDTEAFF	TRBV4-3	.	.	TRBJ1-1
TGTGCCAGCAGCCTGACGGATATCTCTGGAAACACCATATATTTT	CASSLTDISGNTIYF	TRBV5-5	.	.	TRBJ1-3
TGTGCCTGGAGTGTACGAAGTAATGAAAAACTGTTTTTT	CAWSVRSNEKLFF	TRBV30	.	.	TRBJ1-4
TGTGCCATTTCGCAGTTGGTAGTTAACTATGGCTACACCTTC	CAISQLVVNYGYTF	TRBV28	.	.	TRBJ1-2
TGTGCCAGCAGTGTAGCGGGAGTCTACAATGAGCAGTTCTTC	CASSVAGVYNEQFF	TRBV6-1	few	TRBD2	TRBJ2-1
TGTGCCAGCTCACCACAATCCTCTGGAAACACCATATATTTT	CASSPQSSGNTIYF	TRBV18	.	.	TRBJ1-3
TGTGCCAGCAGTGAGAGAGAGAACACTGAAGCTTTCTTT	CASSERENTEAFF	TRBV6-4	.	.	TRBJ1-1
TGTGCCAGCAGCGTACTCGGGACAGGAGTCAGAAGTGACTATGGCTACACCTTC	CASSVLGTGVRSDYGYTF	TRBV7-2	.	TRBD1	TRBJ1-2
TGTGCCAGCAGGTCGACAGGGGGCGAGCAGTACTTC	CASRSTGGEQYF	TRBV28	.	TRBD1	TRBJ2-7
TGTGCCAGCAGCGCAGGGACGGAGAGTTACTACGAGCAGTACTTC	CASSAGTESYYEQYF	TRBV5-4	once	.	TRBJ2-7
TGTGCCAGCAGCGTCAGGGGGACAGATACGCAGTATTTT	CASSVRGTDTQYF	TRBV9	.	TRBD1	TRBJ2-3
TGTGCCAGCAGTCCACTCGGGGCTAGCGGGAGAGGGTACTACAATGAGCAGTTCTTC	CASSPLGASGRGYYNEQFF	TRBV6-2/TRBV6-3	.	TRBD2	TRBJ2-1